This record covers a single T cell receptor (beta chain). This clonotype was found many times. Its binding antigen is unknown. No base quality values were provided; no much bigger clone lies one nucleotide off. The CDR3 covers 17 residues, taking in both the cysteine and the phenylalanine. Just CDR3 DNA is preserved here, 51 bases in frame from base 1. According to the germline V gene, CDR1 reads SGHVS and CDR2 reads FNYEAQ. At the junction V is shortened by 3 bases and J by 1 base, with 18 bases in between. Library generation was performed with PCR. Instrument on record: Illumina HiSeq 2500. To reduce PCR and sequencing biases, unique molecular identifiers were built into the TCR beta cDNA libraries. About 500,000 cDNA molecules were obtained for every 1 to 10 million input T cells, so each molecule roughly corresponded to one T cell. The same protocol used for the earlier healthy control dataset was applied to prepare and sequence the patient libraries. Within a given batch, samples were prepared together, multiplexed and sequenced on the same HiSeq lane. The authors processed their data as follows. Raw barcoded reads were processed with MIGEC, and single-read molecular identifier groups were discarded before consensus assembly and CDR3 extraction. Clonotype tables were post-analysed with VDJtools, normalizing diversity by down-sampling all datasets to the smallest sample size. Repertoire overlap clustering matched CDR3 amino acid but not nucleotide sequences to correct batch-related cross-sample contamination. Using fastp trimming at Q25 and MiXCR clonotype assembly, TCRdb reanalyzed the public sequencing data and kept in-frame beta chains. One record per CDR3 amino acid sequence lists the most common genes and DNA. None of the V and J calls come from the authors' own analysis; TCRdb made them. The sample table holds a few hundred thousand distinct CDR3 sequences, of which about 38% were seen once. The ten largest make up under 5% of the sample.

The source of the sample is a study of post-analysis software for immune sequencing data (dated by TCRdb to between 2014 and 2016). Regarding the complete study: The recorded disease courses included relapsing-remitting, secondary progressive and progressive-relapsing multiple sclerosis, and some patients had no subtype annotation. The patient repertoires were set against eleven to twelve previously published healthy control repertoires from donors whose ages ranged from roughly 6 to 26 years. A subset of samples was prepared in parallel using single-end sample barcoding, then pooled and co-amplified after Illumina adapter ligation.

The full study reports these points: The multiple sclerosis patient group was slightly younger than the control group. Compared with controls, multiple sclerosis patients had significantly lower normalized Chao1 diversity, a finding suggesting substantial peripheral T-cell clonal expansion. Patients showed significantly higher frequencies than controls for roughly five TRBV segments, among them TRBV5-6, TRBV5-1 and TRBV20-1. Direct clustering with F measure revealed strong co-clustering of samples prepared in the same batch, which led to a batch-effect correction.

To demonstrate the VDJtools post-analysis software, the study profiled TCR beta repertoires from the peripheral blood of about a dozen young patients with multiple sclerosis. The multiple sclerosis patients were children and adolescents ranging in age from roughly 6 to 15 years. The chain joins TRBV7-6 to TRBJ2-5; no D gene can be assigned with confidence. Sample: blood. The clonotype originates from a girl aged 10 to 17 with multiple sclerosis. The DNA reads as follows: TGTGCCAGCAGCTTTAGGGCCCCCTCCCGGGCCCAAGAGACCCAGTACTTC. Its coded protein is CASSFRAPSRAQETQYF.